These 30 T cell receptor beta chains came from one sample sequenced in a study of cytomegalovirus exposure and HLA in healthy donors. Profiled with immunoSEQ multiplex PCR; TCRdb holds only in-frame clones, not every one. The table shows 150,000 to 200,000 clones, with approximately 80% occurring only once. The sample comprised PBMCs. The origin of the receptors is a man aged 18 to 30 in good health and CMV-seropositive.

This chain connects TRBV9 to TRBJ2-7; D possibly corresponds to TRBD2 (7 bases). The germline gives CDR1 SGDLS, CDR2 YYNGEE. Trimming left V 4 bases short and J 4 bases short, with 21 bases between. The CDR3 consists of 16 residues. The chain's CDR3 is CASSRTQGGGPYEQYF. The CDR3 nucleotides are TGTGCCAGCAGCCGTACCCAGGGAGGGGGACCGTACGAGCAGTACTTC.

The chain recombines TRBV18 with TRBJ2-7; D gene ambiguous. Germline V gene data show CDR1 as KGHSH and CDR2 as LQKENI. Trimming removed 0 bases from V and 7 bases from J, with 13 bases in between. This CDR3 region has 14 residues. Written as DNA, the CDR3 is TGTGCCAGCTCACCACCGGCAATGATTTGGGAGCAGTACTTC. Its translation is CASSPPAMIWEQYF.

This chain uses TRBV12-5 with TRBJ1-3; no definite D call. This CDR3 is 14 amino acids long. With 6 bases removed from V and 6 bases from J, the gap between germline ends came to 15 bases. Germline assignment: CDR1 LGHNT and CDR2 FRNRAP. CDR3 amino acids: CASGSGEGKNTIYF. CDR3 nucleotide sequence: TGTGCTAGTGGCTCAGGAGAGGGAAAAAACACCATATATTTT. Looking up the rest from reference TRBV12-5 and TRBJ1-3 gives the full variable domain: DARVTQTPRHKVTEMGQEVTMRCQPILGHNTVFWYRQTMMQGLELLAYFRNRAPLDDSGMPKDRFSAEMPDATLATLKIQPSEPRDSAVYFCASGSGEGKNTIYFGEGSWLTVV.

The V gene is TRBV5-6, the J gene TRBJ2-3, with TRBD1 matching 12 bases. V lost 1 base and J lost 2; bases outside the gene matches: 2. Germline assignment: CDR1 SGHDT and CDR2 YYEEEE. The CDR3 length is 16 residues. The CDR3 protein is CASSLWDRGPTDTQYF. The CDR3 DNA reads TGTGCCAGCAGCTTGTGGGACAGGGGGCCCACAGATACGCAGTATTTT.

The rearrangement joins TRBV11-2 to TRBJ2-7; 7 positions agree with TRBD2. J gave up 6 bases and V 5 bases, and 16 bases lay outside the gene matches. Germline CDR1 reads SGHAT; CDR2 reads FQNNGV. This CDR3 contains 16 residues. The CDR3: CASSPDSGQPYSEQYF. CDR3 DNA sequence: TGTGCCAGCAGCCCAGATAGCGGGCAACCATACTCCGAGCAGTACTTC.

V is TRBV9 and J is TRBJ1-1, with D unclear. Between the trimmed V and J ends, which lost 0 bases and 5 bases, there was a span of 8 bases. This CDR3 has 13 residues. Germline V gene sequence: CDR1 SGDLS, CDR2 YYNGEE. The CDR3 is CASSVGQGTEAFF. CDR3 DNA: TGTGCCAGCAGCGTAGGACAAGGAACTGAAGCTTTCTTT.

The V and J genes are TRBV20-1 and TRBJ1-1; tentative D call: TRBD1 (5 bases). The CDR3 is 10 amino acids. CDR1 is DFQATT and CDR2 is SNEGSKA in the germline V gene (reference sequence). Trimming took 6 bases from V and 10 from J, leaving 12 bases between them. The CDR3 coding sequence is TGCAGTGCGCTCCGGGGGGGAGCTTTCTTT. It translates to CSALRGGAFF.

V gene TRBV9 combines with J gene TRBJ2-7; 8 positions agree with TRBD2. Germline lookup yields CDR1 SGDLS and CDR2 YYNGEE. There are 17 residues in the CDR3. V trimming: 3 bases; J trimming: 7 bases; junction bases outside the gene matches: 18. CDR3 sequence reads: CASSGPSGSGSMGEQYF. The CDR3, as DNA: TGTGCCAGCAGCGGCCCCTCCGGGAGCGGGAGTATGGGAGAGCAGTACTTC. The full variable domain, its missing parts supplied by reference TRBV9 and TRBJ2-7, is DSGVTQTPKHLITATGQRVTLRCSPRSGDLSVYWYQQSLDQGLQFLIQYYNGEERAKGNILERFSAQQFPDLHSELNLSSLELGDSALYFCASSGPSGSGSMGEQYFGPGTRLTVT.

In DNA, the CDR3 is TGTGCCTGGAGTTCTAGTAAAACCCAAGAGACCCAGTACTTC. It yields the protein CAWSSSKTQETQYF. J is TRBJ2-5 and V is TRBV30; D uncertain. Germline V CDR1 and CDR2: GTSNPN, SVGIG (reference sequence). Trimming left V 2 bases short and J 1 base short, with 11 bases between. The CDR3 has 14 amino acids.

The chain carries TRBV11-2 and TRBJ2-7; D may be TRBD1 (6 bases). The CDR3 spans 13 residues. V gave up 3 bases and J gave up 6 bases, with 12 bases separating them. The V gene's germline CDR1 is SGHAT and CDR2 FQNNGV. The CDR3, as DNA: TGTGCCAGCAGCTTCCAGGGGCAGTCCGAGCAGTACTTC. It specifies CASSFQGQSEQYF.

The V gene is TRBV29-1, the J gene TRBJ2-2, with TRBD1 identical over 7 bases. V was clipped by 4 bases and J by 3 bases; unmatched bases: 2. The CDR3 is 13 amino acids. Germline V CDR1 and CDR2: SQVTM, ANQGSEA. CDR3 nucleotides: TGCAGCGTTGGAGGGGGCGACACCGGGGAGCTGTTTTTT. It specifies CSVGGGDTGELFF.

The rearrangement joins TRBV13 to TRBJ2-7, with D unresolved. V lost 2 bases and J 4 bases, leaving 6 bases between the germline ends. The germline CDR1 and CDR2 sequences are PRHDT and FYEKMQ (reference sequence). There are 12 residues in the CDR3. CDR3 DNA: TGTGCCAGCAGCTTACAACAATACGAGCAGTACTTC. Translation: CASSLQQYEQYF. The complete variable domain, with remaining parts taken from reference TRBV13 and TRBJ2-7, reads AAGVIQSPRHLIKEKRETATLKCYPIPRHDTVYWYQQGPGQDPQFLISFYEKMQSDKGSIPDRFSAQQFSDYHSELNMSSLELGDSALYFCASSLQQYEQYFGPGTRLTVT.

J is TRBJ1-3 and V is TRBV19; the D gene is possibly TRBD1 (5 bases). The CDR3 sequence is 13 residues long. Germline V gives CDR1 LNHDA, CDR2 SQIVND (reference sequence). V lost 8 bases and J 2 bases, leaving 10 bases between the germline ends. CDR3 sequence: CASPGRAGNTIYF. In nucleotides, the CDR3 is TGTGCCAGTCCAGGCAGGGCTGGAAACACCATATATTTT. The full variable domain, with the rest looked up from reference TRBV19 and TRBJ1-3, is DGGITQSPKYLFRKEGQNVTLSCEQNLNHDAMYWYRQDPGQGLRLIYYSQIVNDFQKGDIAEGYSVSREKKESFPLTVTSAQKNPTAFYLCASPGRAGNTIYFGEGSWLTVV.

V gene TRBV6-1 combines with J gene TRBJ2-2; D might be TRBD1 (6 bases). Germline-derived CDR1 and CDR2 are MNHNS and SASEGT. The CDR3 totals 15 residues. Between the trimmed V and J ends, which lost 6 bases and 1 base, there was a span of 12 bases. The CDR3, as DNA: TGTGCCAGCAGAGCCACGGACAGGAACACCGGGGAGCTGTTTTTT. Translating gives CASRATDRNTGELFF.

This chain links TRBV28 with TRBJ2-7; TRBD2 agrees at 7 bases. CDR3 length: 14 amino acids. Trimming removed 5 bases from V and 7 bases from J; junction bases left unmatched: 11. Germline values: CDR1 MDHEN, CDR2 SYDVKM. CDR3 DNA: TGTGCCAGCAGTCCCCTACGACTAGCTGTTGAGCAGTACTTC. This encodes CASSPLRLAVEQYF.

The CDR3 sequence: CASSSRLAGYNEQFF. The DNA of the CDR3 is TGTGCCAGCAGTTCCCGACTAGCGGGCTACAATGAGCAGTTCTTC. The rearrangement links TRBV28 to TRBJ2-1; 10 bases align to TRBD2. Per germline, CDR1 MDHEN and CDR2 SYDVKM. The CDR3 runs to 15 residues. Trimming cost V 4 bases and J 3 bases; bases outside gene matches: 3.

The genes are TRBV1 and TRBJ1-5; the table's D call of TRBD1 was not tested on the DNA. TRBV1 corresponds to a pseudogene. This CDR3 is 16 amino acids long. The CDR3, as DNA: TGCACCAGCAGCCAAGAAGATTCCGGACAGGCTCAGCCCCAGCATTTT. Its translation is CTSSQEDSGQAQPQHF.

J is TRBJ1-2 and V is TRBV4-3, with D unclear. Trimming removed 2 bases at V and 2 bases at J, with 18 bases between. CDR1 is LGHNA, CDR2 YSLEER, per germline. The length of the CDR3 is 17 residues. The CDR3 DNA sequence: TGCGCCAGCAGCCAATACCCCGCTCGAGGAGTAAACTATGGCTACACCTTC. As protein: CASSQYPARGVNYGYTF.

This chain links TRBV9 with TRBJ2-7; weak D call: TRBD1 (6 bases). V gave up 2 bases and J gave up 4 bases, with 13 bases separating them. This CDR3 has 14 residues. Per the germline V gene, CDR1 is SGDLS and CDR2 is YYNGEE. The CDR3: CASSVDRLGYEQYF. As DNA, the CDR3 is TGTGCCAGCAGCGTCGACAGGTTGGGGTACGAGCAGTACTTC.

V gene TRBV27 combines with J gene TRBJ2-5; weak D call: TRBD2 (5 bases). The germline CDR1 and CDR2 sequences are MNHEY and SMNVEV (reference sequence). V was pared by 2 bases and J by 5 bases, with 12 bases between. This CDR3 contains 14 residues. DNA for the CDR3: TGTGCCAGCAGTTTACGGGGTGTAGGTGAGACCCAGTACTTC. Protein product: CASSLRGVGETQYF.

This clone has just one count. The rearrangement uses TRBV19 and TRBJ1-4, with 7 bases lining up with TRBD1. Trimming removed 5 bases from V and 10 bases from J; junction bases left unmatched: 4. This CDR3 is 12 amino acids long. The germline V gene encodes CDR1 LNHDA and CDR2 SQIVND (reference sequence). In nucleotides, the CDR3 is TGTGCCAGTAGTGTGGGACAGTCAAAACTGTTTTTT. Protein: CASSVGQSKLFF.

This clone turned up a few times. The gene calls are TRBV7-9 and TRBJ1-1; 10 bases agree with TRBD1. The ends lost 1 base at V and 7 bases at J; junction bases unmatched: 12. Germline CDR1 SEHNR, CDR2 FQNEAQ (reference sequence). This CDR3 has 17 residues. CDR3 bases: TGTGCCAGCAGCTTAGGGGGACAGGGGAGAAGATCCCGTGAAGCTTTCTTT. This gives the protein CASSLGGQGRRSREAFF.

V gene TRBV6-6 combines with J gene TRBJ2-3; 11 bases align to TRBD2. V lost 6 bases to trimming and J lost 4 bases; unmatched junction nucleotides: 9. Germline assignment: CDR1 MNHNY and CDR2 SVGAGI (reference sequence). This CDR3 is built from 16 residues. The CDR3 DNA follows: TGTGCCAGCAGGCGTACTAGCGGGAGCCCGCCAGATACGCAGTATTTT. It yields the protein CASRRTSGSPPDTQYF.

V gene TRBV25-1 combines with J gene TRBJ1-2; possibly TRBD1 for D (6 bases). CDR3 length equals 14 residues. CDR1 and CDR2 (germline): MGHDK, SYGVNS. The V end lost 5 bases, the J end lost 1 base, and 11 bases lay between the germline ends. CDR3: CASSRGQFNYGYTF. The CDR3 DNA reads TGTGCCAGCAGTAGAGGACAGTTTAACTATGGCTACACCTTC.

The chain joins TRBV23-1 to TRBJ2-7, with a tentative D call TRBD1 (6 bases). TRBV23-1 is noted as an ORF with a role that remains uncertain. Deletions cut 1 base from V and 2 bases from J, with 9 bases between. This CDR3 is built from 14 residues. Written as DNA, the CDR3 is TGCGCCAGCAGTCAATTGGACAGTCCCTACGAGCAGTACTTC. Protein: CASSQLDSPYEQYF.

The genes are TRBV5-4 and TRBJ1-3, with D possibly matching TRBD1 (6 bases). The CDR3 is made up of 16 amino acids. Germline CDR1 and CDR2: SGHNT and YYREEE (reference sequence). Trimming shortened V by 3 bases and J by 5 bases, and 18 bases separated the two germline ends. CDR3 loop: CASSSSPVGARNTIYF. The CDR3 nucleotides are TGTGCCAGCAGCTCATCTCCGGTGGGGGCTCGAAACACCATATATTTT.

The V and J genes are TRBV23-1 and TRBJ2-4; D ambiguous. TRBV23-1 is treated as an ORF (open reading frame) with a function not yet certain. This CDR3 contains 13 residues. Trimming pared 11 bases from V and 0 bases from J, leaving 11 bases between. The CDR3 DNA is TGCGCCCCCAAAGCGTTAGCCAAAAACATTCAGTACTTC. Its translation: CAPKALAKNIQYF.

This clone was recorded once. J is TRBJ2-5 and V is TRBV6-6, with D possibly being TRBD2 (6 bases). CDR3 size: 14 residues. V was trimmed by 10 bases and J by 2 bases, leaving 17 bases between them. The germline V gene encodes CDR1 MNHNY and CDR2 SVGAGI (reference sequence). This CDR3 reads CATGGVGPQETQYF. The CDR3 DNA is TGTGCCACCGGAGGGGTGGGCCCTCAAGAGACCCAGTACTTC.

This clone showed up just a few times. In the same sample, other DNA sequences code for this CDR3. V and J are TRBV9 and TRBJ2-2; 8 bases fit TRBD2. V dropped 0 bases and J dropped 1; count of bases not matched to a gene: 2. Germline CDR1 SGDLS, CDR2 YYNGEE. This CDR3 has 16 residues. The CDR3: CASSVGTSGNTGELFF. The DNA for the CDR3 is TGTGCCAGCAGCGTAGGCACTAGCGGGAACACCGGGGAGCTGTTTTTT.

The rearrangement links TRBV15 to TRBJ2-3, with TRBD2 matching 10 bases. The V and J ends lost 3 bases and 2 bases, in that order; junction bases with no gene match: 17. The CDR3 extends over 20 amino acids. CDR1 is LNHNV, CDR2 YYDKDF, per germline (reference sequence). The CDR3 loop reads CATSRPRTSGSEAHTDTQYF. The CDR3 nucleotides are TGTGCCACCAGCAGGCCCCGGACTAGCGGATCCGAAGCACACACAGATACGCAGTATTTT.